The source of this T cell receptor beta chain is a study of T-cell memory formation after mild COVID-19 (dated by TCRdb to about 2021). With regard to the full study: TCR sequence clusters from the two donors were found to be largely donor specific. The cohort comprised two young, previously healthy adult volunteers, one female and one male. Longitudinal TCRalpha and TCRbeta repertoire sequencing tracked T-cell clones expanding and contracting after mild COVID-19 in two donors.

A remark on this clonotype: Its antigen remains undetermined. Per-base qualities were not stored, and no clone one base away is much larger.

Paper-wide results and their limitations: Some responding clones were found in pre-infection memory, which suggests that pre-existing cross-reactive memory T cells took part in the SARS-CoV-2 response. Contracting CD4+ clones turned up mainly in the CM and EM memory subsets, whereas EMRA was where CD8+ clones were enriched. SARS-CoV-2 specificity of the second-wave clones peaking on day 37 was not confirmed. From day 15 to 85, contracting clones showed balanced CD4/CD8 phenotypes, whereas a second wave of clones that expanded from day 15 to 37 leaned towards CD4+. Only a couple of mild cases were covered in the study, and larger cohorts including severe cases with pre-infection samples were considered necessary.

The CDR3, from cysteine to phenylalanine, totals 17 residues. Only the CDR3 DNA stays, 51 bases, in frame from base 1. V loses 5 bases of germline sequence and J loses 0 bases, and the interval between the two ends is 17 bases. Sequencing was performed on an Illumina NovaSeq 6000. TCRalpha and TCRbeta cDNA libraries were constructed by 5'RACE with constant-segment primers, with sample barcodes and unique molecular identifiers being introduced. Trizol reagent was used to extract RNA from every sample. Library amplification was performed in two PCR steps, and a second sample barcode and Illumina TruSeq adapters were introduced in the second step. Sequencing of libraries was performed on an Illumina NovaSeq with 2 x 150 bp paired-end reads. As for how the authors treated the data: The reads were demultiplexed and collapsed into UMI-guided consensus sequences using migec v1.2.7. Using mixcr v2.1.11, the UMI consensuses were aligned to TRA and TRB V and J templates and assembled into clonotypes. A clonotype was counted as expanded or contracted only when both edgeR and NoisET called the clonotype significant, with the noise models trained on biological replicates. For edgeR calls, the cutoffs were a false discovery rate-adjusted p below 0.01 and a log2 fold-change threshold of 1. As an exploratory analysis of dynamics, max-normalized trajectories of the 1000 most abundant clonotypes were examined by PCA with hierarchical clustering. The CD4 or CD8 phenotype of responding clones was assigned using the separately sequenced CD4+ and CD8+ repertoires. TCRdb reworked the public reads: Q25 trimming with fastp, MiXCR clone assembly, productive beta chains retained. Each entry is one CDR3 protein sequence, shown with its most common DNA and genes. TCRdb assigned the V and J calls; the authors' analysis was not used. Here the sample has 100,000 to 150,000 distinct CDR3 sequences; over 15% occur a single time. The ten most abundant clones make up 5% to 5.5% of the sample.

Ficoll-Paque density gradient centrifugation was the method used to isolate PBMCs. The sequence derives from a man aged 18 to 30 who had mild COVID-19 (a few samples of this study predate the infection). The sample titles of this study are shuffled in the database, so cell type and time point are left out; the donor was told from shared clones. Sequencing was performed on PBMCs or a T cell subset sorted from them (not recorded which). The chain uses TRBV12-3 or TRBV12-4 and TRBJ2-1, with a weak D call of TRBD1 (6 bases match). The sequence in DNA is TGTGCCAGCAGTGGGGGACAAGGGACGAGCTCCTACAATGAGCAGTTCTTC. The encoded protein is CASSGGQGTSSYNEQFF.